This is a list of T cell receptor beta chains from one sample in a study of cytomegalovirus exposure and HLA in healthy donors. Measured with immunoSEQ multiplex PCR; TCRdb has only the in-frame clones, and not every one. The sample contains some 330,000 clones, 86% of which appear only once. The specimen was PBMCs. The source of these receptors is a woman younger than 30 in good health and CMV-seronegative. The CDR3 runs from the conserved cysteine through the conserved F or W. Rows may omit the clone size; those that give it use once, few, many or a size class.

CDR3 protein: CSVRTAKNTEAFF; clone size: -; J gene: TRBJ1-1; CDR3 length: 13; V gene: TRBV29-1
CDR3 protein: CASSVRSGGPYEQYF; clone size: -; J gene: TRBJ2-7; CDR3 length: 15; V gene: TRBV2
CDR3 protein: CASSLEGVGSKNIQYF; clone size: -; J gene: TRBJ2-4; CDR3 length: 16; V gene: TRBV27
CDR3 protein: CASRPGWEGYGYTF; clone size: -; J gene: TRBJ1-2; CDR3 length: 14; V gene: TRBV27
CDR3 protein: CASSQGFSGRTDTQYF; clone size: -; J gene: TRBJ2-3; CDR3 length: 16; V gene: TRBV4-1
CDR3 protein: CASSQGRGGNTEAFF; clone size: few; J gene: TRBJ1-1; CDR3 length: 15; V gene: TRBV4-1
CDR3 protein: CASTSGQTYEQYF; clone size: -; J gene: TRBJ2-7; CDR3 length: 13; V gene: TRBV19
CDR3 protein: CASRGDTDTQYF; clone size: -; J gene: TRBJ2-3; CDR3 length: 12; V gene: TRBV6-4
CDR3 protein: CASTLDPGLLVVGAFF; clone size: -; J gene: TRBJ1-1; CDR3 length: 16; V gene: TRBV7-2
CDR3 protein: CASSLTWEPHYEQYF; clone size: -; J gene: TRBJ2-7; CDR3 length: 15; V gene: TRBV7-3
CDR3 protein: CASSARGRGEQYF; clone size: once; J gene: TRBJ2-7; CDR3 length: 13; V gene: TRBV28
CDR3 protein: CASSEDVEKLFF; clone size: many; J gene: TRBJ1-4; CDR3 length: 12; V gene: TRBV2
CDR3 protein: CASDRGRVINQPQHF; clone size: -; J gene: TRBJ1-5; CDR3 length: 15; V gene: TRBV6-5
CDR3 protein: CASSSGGKGANVLTF; clone size: -; J gene: TRBJ2-6; CDR3 length: 15; V gene: TRBV27
CDR3 protein: CASSGTSGVTGELFF; clone size: -; J gene: TRBJ2-2; CDR3 length: 15; V gene: TRBV9
CDR3 protein: CASSLDGGQPYEQYF; clone size: -; J gene: TRBJ2-7; CDR3 length: 15; V gene: TRBV27
CDR3 protein: CASSVATREIGNEQFF; clone size: -; J gene: TRBJ2-1; CDR3 length: 16; V gene: TRBV9
CDR3 protein: CASSIGPSGRVEQYF; clone size: many; J gene: TRBJ2-7; CDR3 length: 15; V gene: TRBV6-5
CDR3 protein: CASSPRRVRDTTKETQYF; clone size: -; J gene: TRBJ2-5; CDR3 length: 18; V gene: TRBV19
CDR3 protein: CASSFVPPTGTLSTTEQYF; clone size: -; J gene: TRBJ2-7; CDR3 length: 19; V gene: TRBV11-3
CDR3 protein: CASSLAGNDEQFF; clone size: once; J gene: TRBJ2-1; CDR3 length: 13; V gene: TRBV28
CDR3 protein: CASSYMGGSMNEQFF; clone size: -; J gene: TRBJ2-1; CDR3 length: 15; V gene: TRBV6-6
CDR3 protein: CASSVRQGDGYTF; clone size: few; J gene: TRBJ1-2; CDR3 length: 13; V gene: TRBV2
CDR3 protein: CSVAVRGQTNYGYTF; clone size: -; J gene: TRBJ1-2; CDR3 length: 15; V gene: TRBV29-1
CDR3 protein: CASSLGWTGATNQPQHF; clone size: -; J gene: TRBJ1-5; CDR3 length: 17; V gene: TRBV5-1
CDR3 protein: CASSFGETVYGYTF; clone size: -; J gene: TRBJ1-2; CDR3 length: 14; V gene: TRBV5-5
CDR3 protein: CASSYSKPEETQYF; clone size: -; J gene: TRBJ2-5; CDR3 length: 14; V gene: TRBV6-5
CDR3 protein: CASSGGQPVGYGYTF; clone size: -; J gene: TRBJ1-2; CDR3 length: 15; V gene: TRBV19